The 9 T cell receptor beta chains below come from one sample, sequenced in a study of cytomegalovirus exposure and HLA in healthy donors. The PCR employed 60 Vbeta primers together with 13 Jbeta primers. Generated by immunoSEQ multiplex PCR, the TCRdb table keeps only in-frame clones and is missing some. The repertoire holds 200,000 to 250,000 clones, with over 75% as singletons. Sequenced sample: PBMCs. These TCRs come from a woman in her 50s in good health and CMV-seropositive.

The rearrangement joins TRBV19 to TRBJ2-3, with D hard to call. Trimming took off 6 bases at V and 0 bases at J, with 7 bases between the two ends. The CDR3 consists of 13 residues. Germline assignment: CDR1 LNHDA and CDR2 SQIVND (reference sequence). Here the CDR3 reads CASSKQSTDTQYF. DNA of the CDR3: TGTGCCAGTAGCAAACAAAGCACAGATACGCAGTATTTT. Drawing the rest from reference TRBV19 and TRBJ2-3, the complete variable domain is DGGITQSPKYLFRKEGQNVTLSCEQNLNHDAMYWYRQDPGQGLRLIYYSQIVNDFQKGDIAEGYSVSREKKESFPLTVTSAQKNPTAFYLCASSKQSTDTQYFGPGTRLTVL.

This clone was found a few times. This same CDR3 is encoded by further DNA sequences in the sample. The chain is built from TRBV29-1 and TRBJ1-1; D remains ambiguous. Looked up from germline, CDR1 is SQVTM and CDR2 is ANQGSEA. The CDR3 has 11 amino acids. Trimming removed 4 bases at V and 1 base at J, with 4 bases between. CDR3 amino acids: CSVGQNTEAFF. The CDR3 nucleotides are TGCAGCGTTGGGCAGAACACTGAAGCTTTCTTT.

A single count supports this clone. The V call is TRBV9, the J call TRBJ1-5; 12 nucleotides match TRBD1. J lost 0 bases, V lost 4 bases, and 11 bases had no gene match. The germline CDR1 and CDR2 sequences are SGDLS and YYNGEE. CDR3 length equals 19 residues. CDR3 nucleotide sequence: TGTGCCAGCAGCCTCAGAACCGGGACAGGGGGCTATAGCAATCAGCCCCAGCATTTT. Translated, it gives CASSLRTGTGGYSNQPQHF.

The chain couples TRBV5-1 to TRBJ1-4; 9 bases align to TRBD1. Per the germline V gene, CDR1 is SGHRS and CDR2 is YFSETQ. The CDR3 covers 16 residues. With V trimmed by 4 bases and J by 6 bases, 10 bases remained unmatched. The CDR3, as DNA: TGCGCCAGCAGCAGGGACAGGGCGCTTTCCCATGAAAAACTGTTTTTT. Translation: CASSRDRALSHEKLFF.

The chain employs TRBV7-2 and TRBJ2-2; TRBD2 matches 10 bases. The CDR3 loop spans 16 amino acids. Germline assignment: CDR1 SGHTA and CDR2 FQGNSA. V shed 1 base and J 4 bases; nucleotides not matched to a gene: 3. CDR3 coding DNA: TGTGCCAGCAGCTTAGTTAGCGGGGGGATCACCGGGGAGCTGTTTTTT. It is translated as CASSLVSGGITGELFF.

This chain joins TRBV28 and TRBJ2-5; D might be TRBD1 (5 bases). Looked up from germline, CDR1 is MDHEN and CDR2 is SYDVKM. Trimming removed 2 bases from V and 1 base from J, with 8 bases in between. The CDR3 is 14 residues long. CDR3 sequence (DNA): TGTGCCAGCAGTTTAGTTGACAGCCAAGAGACCCAGTACTTC. Its translation: CASSLVDSQETQYF.

The rearrangement uses TRBV9 and TRBJ2-2; TRBD2 matches 8 bases. CDR3 length: 15 residues. Unmatched junction bases numbered 2, after V lost 3 bases and J lost 1 base. Germline assignment: CDR1 SGDLS and CDR2 YYNGEE. The CDR3, as DNA: TGTGCCAGCAGCGAAGCGGGGGAGAACACCGGGGAGCTGTTTTTT. It specifies CASSEAGENTGELFF.

CDR3 protein: CASRTQGVQETQYF. DNA for the CDR3: TGTGCCAGCAGGACACAGGGCGTCCAAGAGACCCAGTACTTC. J is TRBJ2-5 and V is TRBV7-9; D might be TRBD1 (6 bases). V was pared by 6 bases and J by 1 base, with 12 bases between. The CDR3 extends over 14 amino acids. From germline, CDR1 is SEHNR and CDR2 FQNEAQ (reference sequence).

The chain has TRBV5-5 and TRBJ2-7; D perhaps matches TRBD1 (6 bases). The CDR3 is made up of 16 amino acids. With 2 bases removed from V and 1 base from J, the gap between germline ends came to 16 bases. Germline-derived CDR1 and CDR2 are SGHKS and YYEKEE (reference sequence). The CDR3 DNA follows: TGTGCCAGCAGCTTCTCAGGGGACCTCCCTTCCTACGAGCAGTACTTC. It specifies CASSFSGDLPSYEQYF.